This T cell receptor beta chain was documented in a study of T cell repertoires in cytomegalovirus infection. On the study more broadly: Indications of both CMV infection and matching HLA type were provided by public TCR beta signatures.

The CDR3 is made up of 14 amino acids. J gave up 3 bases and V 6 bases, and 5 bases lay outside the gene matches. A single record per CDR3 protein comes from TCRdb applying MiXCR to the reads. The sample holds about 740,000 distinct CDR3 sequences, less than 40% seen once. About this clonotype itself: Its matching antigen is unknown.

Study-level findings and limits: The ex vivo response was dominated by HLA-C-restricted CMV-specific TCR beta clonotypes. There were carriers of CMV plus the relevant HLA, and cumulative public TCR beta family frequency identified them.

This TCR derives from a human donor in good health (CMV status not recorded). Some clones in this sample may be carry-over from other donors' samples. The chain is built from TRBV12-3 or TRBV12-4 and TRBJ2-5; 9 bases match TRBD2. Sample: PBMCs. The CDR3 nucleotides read TGTGCCAGCAGGAAAATAGCGGGAGAAGAGACCCAGTACTTC. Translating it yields CASRKIAGEETQYF.